The 10 T cell receptor beta chains below all came from one sample that was sequenced in a study of T cells after yellow fever vaccination. TCRdb called the 5' RACE reads again in MiXCR, with one record for every CDR3 protein. The sample yields 250,000 to 300,000 distinct CDR3 sequences, under 9% seen once. The sample was CD4+ T cells sorted from PBMCs, taken 5 days after the yellow fever booster vaccination. The receptors originated from a man between 18 and 35 years old who received the YFV17D yellow fever vaccine.

This clonotype was seen ten or more times. The gene calls are TRBV28 and TRBJ2-7; maybe TRBD1 (5 bases). The germline V gene has CDR1 MDHEN and CDR2 SYDVKM. CDR3 length: 15 residues. V gave up 4 bases and J gave up 4 bases, with 17 bases separating them. CDR3 sequence (DNA): TGTGCCAGCAGTTCGCAATTTCTACAGGAATACGAGCAGTACGTC. Residues: CASSSQFLQEYEQYV.

The genes are TRBV7-9 and TRBJ2-5, with D perhaps matching TRBD2 (6 bases). The V gene lost 5 bases and the J gene lost 5 bases, with 15 bases spanning the gap. The CDR3 is 14 residues long. CDR1 SEHNR and CDR2 FQNEAQ come from the germline V gene (reference sequence). The CDR3, as DNA: TGTGCCAGCAGCCGCCTCGGGACTCTTGAGACCCAGTACTTC. It translates to CASSRLGTLETQYF.

A few counts support this clonotype. This could be a read error, since a much larger clone is one nucleotide away. The J gene is TRBJ2-1, the V gene TRBV5-6, with unresolved D. There are 15 residues in the CDR3. Germline loops: CDR1 SGHDT, CDR2 YYEEEE. CDR3 bases: TGTGCCAGCAGCTTGGGACCCAGCTCCTACAATGAGCACTTCTTC. Translation: CASSLGPSSYNEHFF.

The genes are TRBV7-2 and TRBJ2-7, with 8 nucleotides matching TRBD2. V was pared by 4 bases and J by 6 bases, with 8 bases of the junction left unmatched. This CDR3 comprises 14 residues. In germline, CDR1 is SGHTA, CDR2 FQGNSA. CDR3 nucleotides: TGTGCCAGCAGCTCCCCCCGGGAGGGGGGCGAGCAGTACGTC. It is translated as CASSSPREGGEQYV.

This clonotype has just one count. The chain has TRBV18 and TRBJ1-4; the match to TRBD1 covers 9 bases. CDR1 and CDR2 from the germline V gene are KGHSH and LQKENI. Trimming cost V 3 bases and J 8 bases; bases outside gene matches: 7. The CDR3 consists of 15 residues. CDR3 sequence (DNA): TGTGCCAGCTCACCGGGACAGGGAACTTGGGAAAAACTGTTTTTT. Its translation: CASSPGQGTWEKLFF.

A few counts support this clonotype. The chain has TRBV20-1 and TRBJ1-1; D call uncertain. CDR1 and CDR2 (germline): DFQATT, SNEGSKA (reference sequence). The germline V and J ends were trimmed by 6 bases and 6 bases, with 14 bases remaining between them. The CDR3 loop spans 12 amino acids. The CDR3 DNA is TGCAGTGCCCTCCGTCCTACATCTGAAGCTTTCTTT. Its translation is CSALRPTSEAFF.

This clonotype came up a few times. This chain joins TRBV28 and TRBJ1-2; 11 positions agree with TRBD1. Looked up from germline, CDR1 is MDHEN and CDR2 is SYDVKM. The CDR3 contains 17 residues. The ends lost 7 bases at V and 3 bases at J; junction bases unmatched: 13. CDR3 protein: CASTTGQGVIRDYGYTF. CDR3 DNA: TGTGCCAGCACCACGGGACAGGGGGTGATAAGGGACTATGGCTACACCTTC.

This clonotype was seen only a few times. This chain joins TRBV10-3 and TRBJ2-3; 15 bases align to TRBD2. The CDR3 loop spans 15 amino acids. The germline CDR1 and CDR2 sequences are ENHRY and SYGVKD. V lost 3 bases and J lost 6; bases outside the gene matches: 1. CDR3 region: CAISEGLAGGDTQYF. In DNA form, the CDR3 reads TGTGCCATCAGTGAAGGACTAGCGGGGGGGGATACGCAGTATTTT.

This chain links TRBV12-3 or TRBV12-4 with TRBJ2-5; D unclear. This CDR3 has 13 residues. V gave up 5 bases and J gave up 3 bases, with 10 bases separating them. The CDR3 DNA is TGTGCCAGCAGTCGATGGCCCGAAGAGACCCAGTACTTC. Translated: CASSRWPEETQYF.

This clonotype was detected many times. V is TRBV6-2 or TRBV6-3 and J is TRBJ1-5; 8 nucleotides line up with TRBD1. Trimming removed 8 bases from V and 6 bases from J; junction bases left unmatched: 9. The CDR3 totals 14 residues. From germline, CDR1 is MNHEY and CDR2 SVGEGT. The CDR3 region is CASSPQGASQPQHF. The CDR3 nucleotides are TGTGCCAGCTCCCCTCAGGGGGCTTCTCAGCCCCAGCATTTT.